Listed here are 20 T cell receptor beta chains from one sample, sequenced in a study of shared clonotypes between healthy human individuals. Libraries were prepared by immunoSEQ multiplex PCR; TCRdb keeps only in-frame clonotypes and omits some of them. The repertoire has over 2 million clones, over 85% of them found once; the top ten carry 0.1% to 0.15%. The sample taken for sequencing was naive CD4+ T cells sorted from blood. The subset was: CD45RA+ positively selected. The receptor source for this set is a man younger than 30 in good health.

The CDR3, as DNA: TGTGCCAGCAGCTCGAGGGCGCCGGGGGCAGAGACCCAGTACTTC. Protein sequence: CASSSRAPGAETQYF. The chain carries TRBV7-9 and TRBJ2-5; D tentatively reads TRBD1 or TRBD2 (6 bases each). The CDR3 has 15 residues. V was pared by 4 bases and J by 4 bases, with 16 bases between. Germline-derived CDR1 and CDR2 are SEHNR and FQNEAQ (reference sequence).

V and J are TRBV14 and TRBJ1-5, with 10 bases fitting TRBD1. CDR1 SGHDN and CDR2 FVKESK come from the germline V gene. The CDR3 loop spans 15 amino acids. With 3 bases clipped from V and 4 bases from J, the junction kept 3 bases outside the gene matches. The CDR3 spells CASSQRQGANQPQHF. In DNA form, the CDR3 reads TGTGCCAGCAGCCAGAGACAGGGGGCTAATCAGCCCCAGCATTTT.

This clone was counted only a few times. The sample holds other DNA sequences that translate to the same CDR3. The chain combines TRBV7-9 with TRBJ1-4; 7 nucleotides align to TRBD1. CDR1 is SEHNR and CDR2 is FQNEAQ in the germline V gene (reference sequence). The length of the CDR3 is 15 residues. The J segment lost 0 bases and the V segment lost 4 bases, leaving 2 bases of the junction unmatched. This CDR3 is CASSSGQATNEKLFF. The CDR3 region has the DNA TGTGCCAGCAGCTCCGGACAGGCAACTAATGAAAAACTGTTTTTT.

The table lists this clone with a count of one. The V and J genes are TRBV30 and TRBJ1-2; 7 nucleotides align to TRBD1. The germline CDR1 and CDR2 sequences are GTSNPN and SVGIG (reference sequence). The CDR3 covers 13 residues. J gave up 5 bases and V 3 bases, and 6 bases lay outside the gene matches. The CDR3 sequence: CAWRNQQGYGYTF. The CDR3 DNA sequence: TGTGCCTGGAGGAATCAACAGGGGTATGGCTACACCTTC. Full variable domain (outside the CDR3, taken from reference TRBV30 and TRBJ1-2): SQTIHQWPATLVQPVGSPLSLECTVEGTSNPNLYWYRQAAGRGLQLLFYSVGIGQISSEVPQNLSASRPQDRQFILSSKKLLLSDSGFYLCAWRNQQGYGYTFGSGTRLTVV.

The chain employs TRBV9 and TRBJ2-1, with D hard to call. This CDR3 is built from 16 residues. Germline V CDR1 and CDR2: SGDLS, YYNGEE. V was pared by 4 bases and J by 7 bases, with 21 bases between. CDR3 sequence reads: CASSITDHPLGNEQFF. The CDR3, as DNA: TGTGCCAGCAGCATCACGGACCATCCCCTGGGGAATGAGCAGTTCTTC.

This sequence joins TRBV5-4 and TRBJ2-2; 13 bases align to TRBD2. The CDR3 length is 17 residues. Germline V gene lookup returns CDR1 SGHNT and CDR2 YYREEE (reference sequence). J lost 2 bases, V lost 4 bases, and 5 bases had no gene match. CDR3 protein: CASSPRTSGSNTGELFF. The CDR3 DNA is TGTGCCAGCAGCCCCCGGACTAGCGGGAGCAACACCGGGGAGCTGTTTTTT. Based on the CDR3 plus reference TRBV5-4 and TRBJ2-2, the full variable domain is ETGVTQSPTHLIKTRGQQVTLRCSSQSGHNTVSWYQQALGQGPQFIFQYYREEENGRGNFPPRFSGLQFPNYSSELNVNALELDDSALYLCASSPRTSGSNTGELFFGEGSRLTVL.

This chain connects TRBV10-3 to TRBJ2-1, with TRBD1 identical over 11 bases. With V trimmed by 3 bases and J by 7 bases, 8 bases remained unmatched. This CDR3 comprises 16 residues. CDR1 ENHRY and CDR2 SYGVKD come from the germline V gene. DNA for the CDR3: TGTGCCATCAGTGACACCGGGACAGGGGGTGCAAATGAGCAGTTCTTC. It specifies CAISDTGTGGANEQFF.

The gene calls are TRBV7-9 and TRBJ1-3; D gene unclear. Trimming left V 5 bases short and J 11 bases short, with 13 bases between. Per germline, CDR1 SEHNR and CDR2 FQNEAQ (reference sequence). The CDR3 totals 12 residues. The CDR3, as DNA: TGTGCCAGCAGCCCCAAGGGTATTTCCATATATTTT. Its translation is CASSPKGISIYF.

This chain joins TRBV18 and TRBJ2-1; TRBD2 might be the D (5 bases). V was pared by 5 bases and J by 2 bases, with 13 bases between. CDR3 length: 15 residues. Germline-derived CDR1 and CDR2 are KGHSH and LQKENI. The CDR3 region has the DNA TGTGCCAGCTCATATAGCGTATCTCCCTACAATGAGCAGTTCTTC. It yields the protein CASSYSVSPYNEQFF.

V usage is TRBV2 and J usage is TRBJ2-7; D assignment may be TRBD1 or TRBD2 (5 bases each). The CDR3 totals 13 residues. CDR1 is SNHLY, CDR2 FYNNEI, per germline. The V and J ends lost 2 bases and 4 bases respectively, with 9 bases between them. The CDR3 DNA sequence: TGTGCCAGCAGTGAATCCGGGGCGTACGAGCAGTACTTC. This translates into CASSESGAYEQYF.

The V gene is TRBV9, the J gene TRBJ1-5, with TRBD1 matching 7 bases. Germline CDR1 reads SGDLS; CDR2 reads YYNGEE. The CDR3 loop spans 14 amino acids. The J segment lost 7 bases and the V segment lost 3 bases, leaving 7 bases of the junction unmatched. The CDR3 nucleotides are TGTGCCAGCAGCGACGACAGGGAGTCCCAGCCCCAGCATTTT. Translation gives CASSDDRESQPQHF.

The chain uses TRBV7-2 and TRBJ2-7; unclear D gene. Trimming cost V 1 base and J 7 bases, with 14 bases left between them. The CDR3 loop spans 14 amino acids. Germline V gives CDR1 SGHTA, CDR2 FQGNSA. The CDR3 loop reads CASSLVGWDGEQYF. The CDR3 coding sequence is TGTGCCAGCAGCTTAGTCGGGTGGGATGGGGAGCAGTACTTC. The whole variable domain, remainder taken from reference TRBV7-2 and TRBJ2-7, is GAGVSQSPSNKVTEKGKDVELRCDPISGHTALYWYRQSLGQGLEFLIYFQGNSAPDKSGLPSDRFSAERTGGSVSTLTIQRTQQEDSAVYLCASSLVGWDGEQYFGPGTRLTVT.

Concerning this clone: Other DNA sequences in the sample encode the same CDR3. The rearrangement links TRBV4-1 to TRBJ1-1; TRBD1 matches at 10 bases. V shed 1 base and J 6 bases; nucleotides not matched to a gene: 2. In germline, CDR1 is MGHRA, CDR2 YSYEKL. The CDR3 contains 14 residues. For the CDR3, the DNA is TGCGCCAGCAGCCAAGGGGACAGGGGCGCTGAAGCTTTCTTT. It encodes CASSQGDRGAEAFF.

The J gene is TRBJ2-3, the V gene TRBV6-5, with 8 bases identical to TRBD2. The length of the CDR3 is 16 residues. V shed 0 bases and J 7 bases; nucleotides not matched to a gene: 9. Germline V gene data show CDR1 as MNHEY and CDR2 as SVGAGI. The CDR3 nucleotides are TGTGCCAGCAGTTACTCGTCGGGAGGGCTAATAAATACGCAGTATTTT. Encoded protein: CASSYSSGGLINTQYF.

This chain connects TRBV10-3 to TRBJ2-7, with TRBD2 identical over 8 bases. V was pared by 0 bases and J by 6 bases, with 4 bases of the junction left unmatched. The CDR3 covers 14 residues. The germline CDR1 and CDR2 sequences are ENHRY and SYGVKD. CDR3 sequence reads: CAISESVREAEQYF. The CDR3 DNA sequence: TGTGCCATCAGTGAGTCGGTGCGGGAGGCCGAGCAGTACTTC.

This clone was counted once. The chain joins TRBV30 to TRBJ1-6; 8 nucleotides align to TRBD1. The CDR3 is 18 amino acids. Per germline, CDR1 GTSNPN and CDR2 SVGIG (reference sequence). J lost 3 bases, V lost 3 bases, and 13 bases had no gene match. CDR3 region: CAWSADRGVNIYNSPLHF. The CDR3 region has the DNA TGTGCCTGGAGCGCCGACAGGGGCGTTAATATCTATAATTCACCCCTCCACTTT.

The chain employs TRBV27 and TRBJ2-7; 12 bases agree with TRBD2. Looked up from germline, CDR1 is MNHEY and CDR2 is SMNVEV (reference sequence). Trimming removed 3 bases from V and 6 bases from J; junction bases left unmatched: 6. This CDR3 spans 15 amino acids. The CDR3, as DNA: TGTGCCAGCAGTTTTCGACTAGCGGGAGCTGGCGAGCAGTACTTC. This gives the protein CASSFRLAGAGEQYF.

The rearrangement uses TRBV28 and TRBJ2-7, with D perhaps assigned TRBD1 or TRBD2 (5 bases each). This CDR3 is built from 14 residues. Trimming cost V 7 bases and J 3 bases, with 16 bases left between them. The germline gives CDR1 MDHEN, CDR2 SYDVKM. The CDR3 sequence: CASIPGTDIYEQYF. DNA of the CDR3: TGTGCCAGCATCCCCGGGACGGATATCTACGAGCAGTACTTC. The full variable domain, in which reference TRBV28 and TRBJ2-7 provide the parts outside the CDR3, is DVKVTQSSRYLVKRTGEKVFLECVQDMDHENMFWYRQDPGLGLRLIYFSYDVKMKEKGDIPEGYSVSREKKERFSLILESASTNQTSMYLCASIPGTDIYEQYFGPGTRLTVT.

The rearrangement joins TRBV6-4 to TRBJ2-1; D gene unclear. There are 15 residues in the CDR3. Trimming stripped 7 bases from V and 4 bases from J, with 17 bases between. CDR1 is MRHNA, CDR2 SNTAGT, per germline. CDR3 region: CASTPLTQGYNEQFF. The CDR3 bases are TGTGCCAGCACCCCATTGACCCAAGGGTACAATGAGCAGTTCTTC.

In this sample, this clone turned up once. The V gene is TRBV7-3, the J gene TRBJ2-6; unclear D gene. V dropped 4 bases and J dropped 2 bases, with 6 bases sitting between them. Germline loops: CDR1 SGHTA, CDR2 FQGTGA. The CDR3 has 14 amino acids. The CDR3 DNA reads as TGTGCCAGCAGCTATGGTACTGGGGCCAACGTCCTGACTTTC. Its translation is CASSYGTGANVLTF.